The 26 T cell receptor beta chains below were found in one sample sequenced in a study of T cells in Graves' hyperthyroidism and ophthalmopathy. TCR beta CDR3 regions were amplified from RNA transcripts. First-round RT-PCR of the TCR CDR3 relied on the HTBI primer set. Each CDR3 protein is one row after TCRdb ran MiXCR on the multiplex PCR reads. This table has some 300,000 distinct CDR3 sequences, 16% appearing once. Sequenced sample: blood. The receptors stem from a young man with Graves' hyperthyroidism.

As to this clonotype: Just one base apart from a much larger clone, this may be a read error. The chain is built from TRBV6-1 and TRBJ1-1, with a weak D call TRBD1 (5 bases). Trimming took off 1 base at V and 3 bases at J, with 9 bases between the two ends. The CDR3 consists of 14 residues. In germline, CDR1 is MNHNS, CDR2 SASEGT. The CDR3 sequence: CASSEEGMDTEAFF. The DNA of the CDR3 is TGTGCCAGCAGTGAAGAGGGGATGGACACTGAAGCTTTCTTT.

The DNA of the CDR3 is TGCAGTGCCCCGGGACTTGAAGAGACCCAGTACTTC. Translation: CSAPGLEETQYF. The chain carries TRBV20-1 and TRBJ2-5; tentative D call: TRBD2 (6 bases). With 6 bases removed from V and 3 bases from J, the gap between germline ends came to 11 bases. Germline CDR1 and CDR2: DFQATT and SNEGSKA (reference sequence). This CDR3 contains 12 residues.

This clonotype appeared many times. The rearrangement uses TRBV12-3 or TRBV12-4 and TRBJ1-5; TRBD1 aligns across 10 bases. CDR3 length: 17 residues. Trimming removed 4 bases from V and 2 bases from J; junction bases left unmatched: 8. As DNA, the CDR3 is TGTGCCAGCAGTTATGGGACAGGGGTAGGCGGCAATCAGCCCCAGCATTTT. This codes for CASSYGTGVGGNQPQHF.

The chain joins TRBV7-6 to TRBJ2-1; D perhaps matches TRBD2 (5 bases). V dropped 5 bases and J dropped 7 bases, with 30 bases sitting between them. The germline V gene has CDR1 SGHVS and CDR2 FNYEAQ. This CDR3 has 19 residues. CDR3 DNA: TGTGCCAGCAGCCCACCCGCGCGTTCCGGACTGGGGTATTGGAATGAGCAGTTCTTC. Translation: CASSPPARSGLGYWNEQFF.

The chain joins TRBV27 to TRBJ1-5; TRBD1 agrees at 7 bases. The V gene's germline CDR1 is MNHEY and CDR2 SMNVEV (reference sequence). CDR3 length equals 14 residues. Trimming took 2 bases from V and 5 from J; bases not matched to a gene: 3. The CDR3 here is CASSLGRGYQPQHF. Written as DNA, the CDR3 is TGTGCCAGCAGTTTAGGCAGGGGGTATCAGCCCCAGCATTTT.

The chain combines TRBV12-3 or TRBV12-4 with TRBJ1-2; D uncertain. The CDR3 totals 13 residues. V lost 3 bases and J 7 bases, leaving 12 bases between the germline ends. CDR3 sequence (DNA): TGTGCCAGCAGTTTCCCCGGGCTAGGTGGCTACACCTTC. Its protein is CASSFPGLGGYTF.

This clonotype was picked up many times. This rearrangement joins TRBV11-2 to TRBJ2-1, with 7 bases lining up with TRBD2. The CDR3 extends over 15 amino acids. The V and J ends lost 2 bases and 9 bases, in that order; junction bases with no gene match: 10. CDR1 is SGHAT, CDR2 FQNNGV, per germline. The CDR3 region is CASSLFAGEIVEQFF. CDR3 bases: TGTGCCAGCAGCTTATTTGCGGGAGAGATAGTTGAGCAGTTCTTC.

This clonotype was seen a handful of times. The V gene is TRBV20-1, the J gene TRBJ1-1; D remains unclear. The CDR3 has 14 residues. V dropped 0 bases and J dropped 0 bases, with 8 bases sitting between them. The germline V gene encodes CDR1 DFQATT and CDR2 SNEGSKA (reference sequence). CDR3 sequence (DNA): TGCAGTGCTAGAGATCCGTTGATGAACACTGAAGCTTTCTTT. Translated: CSARDPLMNTEAFF.

The rearrangement links TRBV5-1 to TRBJ2-3; 7 bases are shared with TRBD1. The CDR3 sequence is 16 residues long. J was trimmed by 1 base and V by 4 bases; bases with no gene match: 9. Germline CDR1 SGHRS, CDR2 YFSETQ. CDR3 sequence: CASSLGQTVGTDTQYF. The CDR3 bases are TGCGCCAGCAGCCTGGGACAGACCGTGGGCACAGATACGCAGTATTTT.

In its sample, this clonotype was seen many times. This chain uses TRBV7-9 with TRBJ2-3, with no clear D. The length of the CDR3 is 14 residues. The V gene lost 0 bases and the J gene lost 6 bases, with 10 bases spanning the gap. Germline-derived CDR1 and CDR2 are SEHNR and FQNEAQ (reference sequence). CDR3 protein: CASSLAGIGDTQYF. The CDR3 coding sequence is TGTGCCAGCAGCTTAGCAGGAATCGGGGATACGCAGTATTTT. Drawing the rest from reference TRBV7-9 and TRBJ2-3, the complete variable domain is DTGVSQNPRHKITKRGQNVTFRCDPISEHNRLYWYRQTLGQGPEFLTYFQNEAQLEKSRLLSDRFSAERPKGSFSTLEIQRTEQGDSAMYLCASSLAGIGDTQYFGPGTRLTVL.

This clonotype has at least ten counts. The rearrangement uses TRBV18 and TRBJ2-7; the D is unclear. The CDR3 has 15 residues. V was trimmed by 4 bases and J by 7 bases, leaving 20 bases between them. The germline V gene encodes CDR1 KGHSH and CDR2 LQKENI. CDR3 sequence reads: CASSRTGSTQGEQYF. In DNA form, the CDR3 reads TGTGCCAGCTCACGGACCGGGTCCACCCAAGGTGAGCAGTACTTC.

V is TRBV7-9 and J is TRBJ1-2; no firm D call. V was pared by 4 bases and J by 7 bases, with 13 bases between. CDR3 length: 13 amino acids. CDR1 is SEHNR, CDR2 FQNEAQ, per germline (reference sequence). The CDR3 coding sequence is TGTGCCAGCAGCTCCGGGCCCCTTAGTGGCTACACCTTC. Its protein product is CASSSGPLSGYTF.

The V and J genes are TRBV7-9 and TRBJ2-2; 8 positions agree with TRBD2. The germline V gene has CDR1 SEHNR and CDR2 FQNEAQ (reference sequence). The J segment lost 0 bases and the V segment lost 7 bases, leaving 4 bases of the junction unmatched. This CDR3 is built from 15 residues. Here the CDR3 reads CASTLGGANTGELFF. CDR3 nucleotides: TGTGCCAGCACCCTCGGGGGGGCGAACACCGGGGAGCTGTTTTTT.

This clonotype was found many times. The gene calls are TRBV28 and TRBJ1-1, with D unresolved. This CDR3 is 13 amino acids long. The germline V gene encodes CDR1 MDHEN and CDR2 SYDVKM. Trimming left V 6 bases short and J 0 bases short, with 8 bases between. The CDR3 bases are TGTGCCAGCAGCCTTCGACTGAACACTGAAGCTTTCTTT. Protein: CASSLRLNTEAFF.

Ten or more counts support this clonotype. In DNA form, the CDR3 reads TGCGCCAGCAGCCGGAGGGGGGAGGAGATCGCAGATACGCAGTATTTT. It translates to CASSRRGEEIADTQYF. The J gene is TRBJ2-3, the V gene TRBV5-1; either TRBD1 or TRBD2 may fit D (6 bases each). Trimming pared 4 bases from V and 4 bases from J, leaving 19 bases between. The CDR3 loop spans 16 amino acids. CDR1 SGHRS and CDR2 YFSETQ come from the germline V gene.

The V gene is TRBV11-3, the J gene TRBJ2-2; D not certain. V lost 1 base and J lost 7, with 7 bases in between. Per the germline V gene, CDR1 is SGHNT and CDR2 is YENEEA. The CDR3 runs 13 residues. CDR3 sequence reads: CASSLVPVGELFF. CDR3 sequence (DNA): TGTGCCAGCAGCTTAGTTCCCGTCGGGGAGCTGTTTTTT.

The V gene is TRBV19, the J gene TRBJ2-2, with D perhaps matching TRBD1 or TRBD2 (5 bases each). Germline lookup yields CDR1 LNHDA and CDR2 SQIVND (reference sequence). Deletions cut 1 base from V and 3 bases from J, with 12 bases between. The CDR3 spans 16 residues. CDR3 sequence (DNA): TGTGCCAGTAGTATAGTCCGGGGCACGGACACCGGGGAGCTGTTTTTT. Its protein is CASSIVRGTDTGELFF. Looking up the rest from reference TRBV19 and TRBJ2-2 gives the full variable domain: DGGITQSPKYLFRKEGQNVTLSCEQNLNHDAMYWYRQDPGQGLRLIYYSQIVNDFQKGDIAEGYSVSREKKESFPLTVTSAQKNPTAFYLCASSIVRGTDTGELFFGEGSRLTVL.

The chain uses TRBV5-1 and TRBJ2-1, with 7 nucleotides matching TRBD1. This CDR3 is 14 amino acids long. Germline V gene sequence: CDR1 SGHRS, CDR2 YFSETQ. V shed 0 bases and J 16 bases; nucleotides not matched to a gene: 13. CDR3 DNA sequence: TGCGCCAGCAGCTTGGGGGACAGCGTTTTTCTTGCATTCTTC. It codes for CASSLGDSVFLAFF.

This clonotype was found a few times. The chain couples TRBV10-3 to TRBJ2-1; D call uncertain. V lost 0 bases to trimming and J lost 6 bases, with 9 bases between them. Germline loops: CDR1 ENHRY, CDR2 SYGVKD. The CDR3 runs to 14 residues. The CDR3: CAISESVGLNEQFF. The CDR3 nucleotides are TGTGCCATCAGTGAGTCTGTAGGGCTCAATGAGCAGTTCTTC.

This clonotype was detected many times. The genes are TRBV28 and TRBJ2-7; possibly TRBD1 or TRBD2 for D (5 bases each). With 1 base removed from V and 0 bases from J, the gap between germline ends came to 10 bases. In germline, CDR1 is MDHEN, CDR2 SYDVKM. The CDR3 spans 15 residues. CDR3 DNA: TGTGCCAGCAGTTTATCCGGGACGGCCTCCTACGAGCAGTACTTC. As protein: CASSLSGTASYEQYF.

The rearrangement joins TRBV7-9 to TRBJ2-3; D is ambiguous. The CDR3 runs to 18 residues. Germline lookup yields CDR1 SEHNR and CDR2 FQNEAQ (reference sequence). The V gene lost 2 bases and the J gene lost 3 bases, with 21 bases spanning the gap. CDR3 bases: TGTGCCAGCAGCTTAAATGCCGGGTCGGGCATATCGACAGATACGCAGTATTTT. The encoded protein is CASSLNAGSGISTDTQYF.

This clonotype was seen many times. This chain links TRBV5-1 with TRBJ2-5; 12 bases agree with TRBD1. CDR3 size: 16 residues. The V segment lost 0 bases and the J segment 4 bases; nucleotides outside the gene matches: 4. CDR1 is SGHRS, CDR2 YFSETQ, per germline. The CDR3 DNA is TGCGCCAGCAGCTTGGGGGACAGGGGGCTCGGAGAGACCCAGTACTTC. It yields the protein CASSLGDRGLGETQYF.

This clonotype was recorded many times. The V and J genes are TRBV7-6 and TRBJ2-1, with a possible D match to TRBD1 (6 bases). Trimming took off 4 bases at V and 2 bases at J, with 21 bases between the two ends. The CDR3 covers 18 residues. Germline lookup yields CDR1 SGHVS and CDR2 FNYEAQ. The CDR3 reads CASSSVPYDRKTYNEQFF. CDR3 bases: TGTGCCAGCAGCTCCGTACCTTACGACAGGAAAACCTACAATGAGCAGTTCTTC.

V usage is TRBV2 and J usage is TRBJ2-3; 11 bases fit TRBD2. J lost 5 bases, V lost 4 bases, and 5 bases had no gene match. In germline, CDR1 is SNHLY, CDR2 FYNNEI. The CDR3 covers 15 residues. CDR3 protein: CASSGSGGGLDTQYF. DNA of the CDR3: TGTGCCAGCAGTGGTAGCGGGGGGGGGTTAGATACGCAGTATTTT.

The rearrangement joins TRBV20-1 to TRBJ2-3; TRBD1 aligns across 10 bases. The V and J ends lost 6 bases and 0 bases, in that order; junction bases with no gene match: 9. Germline V CDR1 and CDR2: DFQATT, SNEGSKA (reference sequence). This CDR3 contains 16 residues. Here the CDR3 reads CSAPGQGDASTDTQYF. The DNA of the CDR3 is TGCAGTGCCCCAGGACAGGGGGACGCTAGCACAGATACGCAGTATTTT.

This clonotype was picked up a small number of times. The chain couples TRBV29-1 to TRBJ2-3, with no clear D. The CDR3 has 10 residues. Between the trimmed V and J ends, which lost 4 bases and 7 bases, there was a span of 6 bases. Germline V gives CDR1 SQVTM, CDR2 ANQGSEA. This CDR3 reads CSVAGNTQYF. Here the CDR3 DNA reads TGCAGCGTTGCCGGTAATACGCAGTATTTT.